The TCR beta chain under discussion was sequenced for a study of shared clonotypes between healthy human individuals. Study-level background: A donor's plate count was three for CD4 naive and three for CD4 memory; CD8 naive had two and CD8 memory one.

Naive CD45RA+ and memory CD45RA-negative subsets were split from CD4+ cells. Comment on this clone: What it recognizes is unknown.

J gave up 5 bases and V 7 bases, and 9 bases lay outside the gene matches. CDR1 is MNHNS and CDR2 is SASEGT in the germline V gene. The length of the CDR3 is 15 residues. The assay was immunoSEQ multiplex PCR, and TCRdb's table has in-frame clones only and misses some. Counted here are 1.6 million or so clones, approximately 98.5% occurring once; the ten biggest clones make up approximately 0.4%. General study points: Between four donors, naive CD4 clonotypes were shared at a level of about 5%.

The source material was naive CD4+ T cells sorted from blood. Stated subset: CD45RA+ positively selected. The J gene is TRBJ2-5, the V gene TRBV6-1; 11 bases fit TRBD2. This receptor was taken from a man younger than 40 in good health. CDR3 coding DNA: TGTGCCAGCACAACTAGCGGGAGTATAGGGGAGACCCAGTACTTC. The encoded protein is CASTTSGSIGETQYF.